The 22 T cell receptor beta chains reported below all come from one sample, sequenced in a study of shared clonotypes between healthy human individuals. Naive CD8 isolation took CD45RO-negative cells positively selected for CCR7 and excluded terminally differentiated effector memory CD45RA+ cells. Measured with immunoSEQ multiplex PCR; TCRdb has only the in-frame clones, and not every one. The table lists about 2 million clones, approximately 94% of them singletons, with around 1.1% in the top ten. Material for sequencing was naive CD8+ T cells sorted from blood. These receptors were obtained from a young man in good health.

The CDR3 loop reads CASSIGQGVDTQYF. The CDR3 nucleotides read TGTGCCAGCAGCATCGGACAGGGGGTAGATACGCAGTATTTT. The V and J genes are TRBV11-2 and TRBJ2-3; 10 positions agree with TRBD1. V trimming: 5 bases; J trimming: 5 bases; junction bases outside the gene matches: 4. The CDR3 is 14 amino acids. Germline V gene lookup returns CDR1 SGHAT and CDR2 FQNNGV.

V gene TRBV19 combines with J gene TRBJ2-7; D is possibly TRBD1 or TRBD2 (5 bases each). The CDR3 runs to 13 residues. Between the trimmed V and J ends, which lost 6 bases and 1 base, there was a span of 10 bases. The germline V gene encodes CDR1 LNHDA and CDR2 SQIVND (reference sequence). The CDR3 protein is CASSPEGSYEQYF. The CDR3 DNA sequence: TGTGCCAGTAGCCCAGAGGGGTCCTACGAGCAGTACTTC. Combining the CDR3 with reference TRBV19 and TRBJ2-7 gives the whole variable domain DGGITQSPKYLFRKEGQNVTLSCEQNLNHDAMYWYRQDPGQGLRLIYYSQIVNDFQKGDIAEGYSVSREKKESFPLTVTSAQKNPTAFYLCASSPEGSYEQYFGPGTRLTVT.

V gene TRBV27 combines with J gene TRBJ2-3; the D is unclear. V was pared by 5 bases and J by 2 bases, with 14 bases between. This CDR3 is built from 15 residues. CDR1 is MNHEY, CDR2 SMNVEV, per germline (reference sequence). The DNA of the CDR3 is TGTGCCAGCAGTCCTCGAAGCATTTACACAGATACGCAGTATTTT. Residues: CASSPRSIYTDTQYF.

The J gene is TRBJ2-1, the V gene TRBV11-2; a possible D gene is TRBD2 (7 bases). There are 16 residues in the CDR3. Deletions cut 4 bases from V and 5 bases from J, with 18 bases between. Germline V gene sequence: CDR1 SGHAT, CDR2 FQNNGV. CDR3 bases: TGTGCCAGCAGCTCCCTTCTAGCGGACAGTGACAATGAGCAGTTCTTC. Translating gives CASSSLLADSDNEQFF.

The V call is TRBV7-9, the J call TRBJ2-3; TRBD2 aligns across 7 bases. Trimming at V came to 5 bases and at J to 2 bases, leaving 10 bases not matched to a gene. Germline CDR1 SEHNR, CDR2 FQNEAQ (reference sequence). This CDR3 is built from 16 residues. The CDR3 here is CASSPFEGGITDTQYF. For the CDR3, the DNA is TGTGCCAGCAGCCCCTTCGAGGGAGGGATCACAGATACGCAGTATTTT.

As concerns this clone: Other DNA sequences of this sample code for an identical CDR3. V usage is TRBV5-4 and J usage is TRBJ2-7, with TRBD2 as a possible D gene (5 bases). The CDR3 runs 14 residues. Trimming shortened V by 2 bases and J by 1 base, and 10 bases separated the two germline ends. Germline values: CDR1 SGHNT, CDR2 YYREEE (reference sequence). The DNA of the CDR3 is TGTGCCAGCAGCTTTTCCTCGGGGTCCTACGAGCAGTACTTC. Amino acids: CASSFSSGSYEQYF. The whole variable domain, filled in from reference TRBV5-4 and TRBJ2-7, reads ETGVTQSPTHLIKTRGQQVTLRCSSQSGHNTVSWYQQALGQGPQFIFQYYREEENGRGNFPPRFSGLQFPNYSSELNVNALELDDSALYLCASSFSSGSYEQYFGPGTRLTVT.

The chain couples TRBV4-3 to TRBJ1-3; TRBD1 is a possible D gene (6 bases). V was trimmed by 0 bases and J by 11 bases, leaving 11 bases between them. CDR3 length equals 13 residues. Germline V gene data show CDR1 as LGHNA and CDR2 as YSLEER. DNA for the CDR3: TGCGCCAGCAGCCAAGATTCAGGGGAACCCATATATTTT. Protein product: CASSQDSGEPIYF.

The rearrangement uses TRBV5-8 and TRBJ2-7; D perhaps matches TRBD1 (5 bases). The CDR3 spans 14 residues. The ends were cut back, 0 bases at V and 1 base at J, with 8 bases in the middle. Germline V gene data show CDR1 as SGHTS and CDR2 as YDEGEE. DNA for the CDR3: TGTGCCAGCAGCTTGGAGGGGAATTCCTACGAGCAGTACTTC. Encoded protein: CASSLEGNSYEQYF.

The CDR3 region has the DNA TGTGCCAGCAGCCCGTCGGGGGGCCGGCAGCCCCAGCATTTT. It encodes CASSPSGGRQPQHF. The chain joins TRBV6-5 to TRBJ1-5; D is possibly TRBD1 (6 bases). CDR1 is MNHEY, CDR2 SVGAGI, per germline. This CDR3 region has 14 residues. The V and J ends lost 6 bases and 7 bases respectively, with 16 bases between them.

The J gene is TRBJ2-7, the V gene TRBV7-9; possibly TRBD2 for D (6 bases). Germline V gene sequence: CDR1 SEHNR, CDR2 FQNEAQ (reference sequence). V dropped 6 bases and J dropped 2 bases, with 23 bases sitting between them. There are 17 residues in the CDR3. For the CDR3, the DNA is TGTGCCAGCAGGGGGGAGGAACCGGGAGCGACCCCCTACGAGCAGTACTTC. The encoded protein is CASRGEEPGATPYEQYF.

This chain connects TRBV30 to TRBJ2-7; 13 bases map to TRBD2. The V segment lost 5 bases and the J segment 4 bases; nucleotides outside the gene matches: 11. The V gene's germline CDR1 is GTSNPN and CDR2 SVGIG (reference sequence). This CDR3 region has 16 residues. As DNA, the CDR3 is TGTGCCTGGGTAGGGACTAGCGGGATTGGCGGGTACGAGCAGTACTTC. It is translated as CAWVGTSGIGGYEQYF.

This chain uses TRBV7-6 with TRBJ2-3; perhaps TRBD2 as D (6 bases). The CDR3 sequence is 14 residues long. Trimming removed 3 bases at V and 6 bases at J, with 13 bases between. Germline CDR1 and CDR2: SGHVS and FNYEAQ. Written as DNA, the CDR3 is TGTGCCAGCAGCTTGGCAGGGACTGGGGATACGCAGTATTTT. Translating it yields CASSLAGTGDTQYF.

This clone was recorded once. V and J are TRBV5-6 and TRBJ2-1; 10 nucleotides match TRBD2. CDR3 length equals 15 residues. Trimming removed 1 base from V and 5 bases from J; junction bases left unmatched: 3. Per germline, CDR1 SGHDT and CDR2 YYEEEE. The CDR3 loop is CASSLISGGDNEQFF. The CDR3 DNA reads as TGTGCCAGCAGCTTGATAAGCGGGGGGGACAATGAGCAGTTCTTC.

CDR3 DNA: TGTGCCAGCGGAACTAGCGCCGCAGATACGCAGTATTTT. Translating it yields CASGTSAADTQYF. The chain recombines TRBV13 with TRBJ2-3; TRBD2 matches at 7 bases. CDR1 PRHDT and CDR2 FYEKMQ come from the germline V gene (reference sequence). The V gene end was trimmed by 8 bases and the J gene end by 4 bases; junction bases not matched to a gene: 6. There are 13 residues in the CDR3.

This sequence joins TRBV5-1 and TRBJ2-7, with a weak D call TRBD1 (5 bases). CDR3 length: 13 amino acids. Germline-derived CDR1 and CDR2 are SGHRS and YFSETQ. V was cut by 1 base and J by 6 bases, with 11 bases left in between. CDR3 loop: CASSLIRGSEQYF. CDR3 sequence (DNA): TGCGCCAGCAGCTTGATTAGGGGCTCCGAGCAGTACTTC.

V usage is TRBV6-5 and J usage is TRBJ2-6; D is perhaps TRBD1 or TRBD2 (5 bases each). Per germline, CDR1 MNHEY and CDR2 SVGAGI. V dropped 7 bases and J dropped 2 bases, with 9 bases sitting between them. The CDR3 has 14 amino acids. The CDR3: CASKTGPGANVLTF. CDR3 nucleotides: TGTGCCAGCAAGACGGGGCCTGGGGCCAACGTCCTGACTTTC.

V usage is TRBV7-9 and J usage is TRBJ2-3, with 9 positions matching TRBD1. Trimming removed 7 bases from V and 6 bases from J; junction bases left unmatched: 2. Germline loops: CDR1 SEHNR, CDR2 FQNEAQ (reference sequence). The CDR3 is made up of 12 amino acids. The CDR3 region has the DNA TGTGCCAGCACACAGGGGGCGGATACGCAGTATTTT. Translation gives CASTQGADTQYF. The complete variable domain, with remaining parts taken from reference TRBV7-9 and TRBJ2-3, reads DTGVSQNPRHKITKRGQNVTFRCDPISEHNRLYWYRQTLGQGPEFLTYFQNEAQLEKSRLLSDRFSAERPKGSFSTLEIQRTEQGDSAMYLCASTQGADTQYFGPGTRLTVL.

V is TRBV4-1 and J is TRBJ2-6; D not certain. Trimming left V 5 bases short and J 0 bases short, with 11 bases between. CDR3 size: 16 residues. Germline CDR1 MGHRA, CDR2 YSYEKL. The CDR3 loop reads CASSSHEPSGANVLTF. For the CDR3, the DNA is TGCGCCAGCAGCTCACATGAACCCTCTGGGGCCAACGTCCTGACTTTC.

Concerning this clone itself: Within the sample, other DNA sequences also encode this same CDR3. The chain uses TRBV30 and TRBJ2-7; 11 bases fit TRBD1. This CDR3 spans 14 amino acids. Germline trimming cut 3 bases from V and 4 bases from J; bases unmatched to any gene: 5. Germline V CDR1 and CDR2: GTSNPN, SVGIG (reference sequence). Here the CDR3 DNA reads TGTGCCTGGAGCCCCGGGACAGGGGGGTACGAGCAGTACTTC. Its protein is CAWSPGTGGYEQYF.

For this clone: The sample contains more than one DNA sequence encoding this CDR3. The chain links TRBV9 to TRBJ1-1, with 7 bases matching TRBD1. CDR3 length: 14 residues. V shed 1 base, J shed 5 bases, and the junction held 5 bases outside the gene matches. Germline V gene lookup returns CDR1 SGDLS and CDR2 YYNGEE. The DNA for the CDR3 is TGTGCCAGCAGCGTATCCCAGGGGGGGACTGAAGCTTTCTTT. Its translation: CASSVSQGGTEAFF.

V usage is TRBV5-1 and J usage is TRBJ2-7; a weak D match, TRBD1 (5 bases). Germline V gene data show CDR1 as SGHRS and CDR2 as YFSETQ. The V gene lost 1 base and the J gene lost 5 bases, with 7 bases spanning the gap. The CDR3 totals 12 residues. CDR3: CASSLSRDEQYF. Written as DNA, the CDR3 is TGCGCCAGCAGCTTGAGCAGGGACGAGCAGTACTTC.

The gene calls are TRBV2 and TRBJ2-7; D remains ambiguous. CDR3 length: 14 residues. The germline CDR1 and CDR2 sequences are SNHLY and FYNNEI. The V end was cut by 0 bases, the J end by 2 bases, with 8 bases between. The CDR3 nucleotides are TGTGCCAGCAGTGAAGCCGGCCGTACCTACGAGCAGTACTTC. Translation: CASSEAGRTYEQYF.